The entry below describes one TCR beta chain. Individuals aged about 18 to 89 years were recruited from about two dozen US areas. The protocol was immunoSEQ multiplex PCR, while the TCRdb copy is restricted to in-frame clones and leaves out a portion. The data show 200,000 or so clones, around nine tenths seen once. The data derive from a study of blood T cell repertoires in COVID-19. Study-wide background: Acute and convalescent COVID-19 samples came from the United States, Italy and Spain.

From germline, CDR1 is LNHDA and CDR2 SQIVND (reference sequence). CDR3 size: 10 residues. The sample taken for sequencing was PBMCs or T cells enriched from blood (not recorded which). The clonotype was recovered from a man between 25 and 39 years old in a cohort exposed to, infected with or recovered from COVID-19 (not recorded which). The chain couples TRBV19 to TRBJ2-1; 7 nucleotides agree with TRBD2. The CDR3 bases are TGTGCGGCGGGAGACAATGAGCAGTTCTTC. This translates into CAAGDNEQFF.